The present T cell receptor beta chain was sequenced within a study of spatial heterogeneity in lung cancer. Time point described: sample taken at primary tumor resection. Without sorting, whole RNA was sequenced from tumor, nontumor lung or frozen PBMC. This clonotype was seen ten or more times. A single record per CDR3 protein comes from TCRdb applying MiXCR to the 5' RACE reads. The repertoire includes about 40,000 distinct CDR3 sequences, roughly 5% of them detected once, and roughly 27% sits in the top ten. This CDR3 comprises 14 residues. CDR1 and CDR2 from the germline V gene are SGDLS and YYNGEE. V lost 1 base, J lost 10 bases, and 12 bases lay in between.

This material consisted of PBMCs, taken at surgery. The gene calls are TRBV9 and TRBJ1-6, with D maybe TRBD1 (5 bases). This sequence originates from a female donor with early-stage non-small cell lung cancer. DNA of the CDR3: TGTGCCAGCAGCGTATCGCAGGGCCGATCACCCCTCCACTTT. Amino acid sequence: CASSVSQGRSPLHF. The variable domain in full, completed from reference TRBV9 and TRBJ1-6, reads DSGVTQTPKHLITATGQRVTLRCSPRSGDLSVYWYQQSLDQGLQFLIQYYNGEERAKGNILERFSAQQFPDLHSELNLSSLELGDSALYFCASSVSQGRSPLHFGNGTRLTVT.